This T cell receptor (beta chain) is from a study of T cell repertoires in cytomegalovirus infection. Germline assignment: CDR1 SGHNT and CDR2 YENEEA. The CDR3 runs to 15 residues. The ends lost 3 bases at V and 1 base at J; junction bases unmatched: 4. The sample holds many counts of this clonotype. As yet, its antigen is unknown. Study-level findings and limits: Dominating the ex vivo response were TCR beta clonotypes that were CMV-specific and HLA-C-restricted. Totalled public TCR beta family frequency picked out people who carried CMV plus the relevant HLA.

MiXCR was run by TCRdb on the reads, yielding one entry per CDR3 protein. The sample holds 100,000 to 150,000 distinct CDR3 sequences, 7.5% to 9% seen once. Sequencing was done on a sample of PBMCs. The chain carries TRBV11-3 and TRBJ2-5; 8 nucleotides line up with TRBD2. This TCR was sampled from a human donor in good health (CMV status not recorded). Some clones in this sample may be carry-over from other donors' samples. The CDR3 spells CASSFSGASQETQYF. The CDR3 nucleotides read TGTGCCAGCAGCTTTAGCGGGGCGTCCCAAGAGACCCAGTACTTC.